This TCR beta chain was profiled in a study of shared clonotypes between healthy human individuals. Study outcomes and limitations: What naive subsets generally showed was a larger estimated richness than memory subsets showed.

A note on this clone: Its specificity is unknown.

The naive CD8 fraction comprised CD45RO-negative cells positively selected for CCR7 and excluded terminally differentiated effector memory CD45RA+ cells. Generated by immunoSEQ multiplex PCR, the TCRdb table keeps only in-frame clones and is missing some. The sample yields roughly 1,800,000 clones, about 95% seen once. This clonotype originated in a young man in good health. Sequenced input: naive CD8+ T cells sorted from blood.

CDR3 DNA: TGTGCCTGGAGTGTAGGGGTCGCCACCTACGAGCAGTACTTC. This gives the protein CAWSVGVATYEQYF. This chain joins TRBV30 and TRBJ2-7; D might be TRBD1 (5 bases). With 0 bases removed from V and 2 bases from J, the gap between germline ends came to 11 bases. This CDR3 has 14 residues. Germline V lookup: CDR1 GTSNPN, CDR2 SVGIG (reference sequence). The whole variable domain, remainder taken from reference TRBV30 and TRBJ2-7, is SQTIHQWPATLVQPVGSPLSLECTVEGTSNPNLYWYRQAAGRGLQLLFYSVGIGQISSEVPQNLSASRPQDRQFILSSKKLLLSDSGFYLCAWSVGVATYEQYFGPGTRLTVT.